Shown below are 25 T cell receptor beta chains from a single sample sequenced in a study of CD8 T cells in Susac syndrome. Random hexamers were used to reverse transcribe an amount of roughly 0.5 to 1 ug RNA. TCRdb itself ran the immunoSEQ multiplex PCR reads through MiXCR, one entry per CDR3 protein. The sample includes 100,000 to 150,000 distinct CDR3 sequences, approximately 95% of them seen just once. Sample: CD8+ T cells from PBMCs. Receptors originate from a human donor with multiple sclerosis.

This chain links TRBV12-5 with TRBJ1-2, with D unclear. This CDR3 is built from 10 residues. Germline CDR1 LGHNT, CDR2 FRNRAP. The V end lost 6 bases, the J end lost 5 bases, and 4 bases lay between the germline ends. The CDR3 region is CASGVYGYTF. In DNA form, the CDR3 reads TGTGCTAGTGGGGTTTATGGCTACACCTTC.

The rearrangement joins TRBV5-4 to TRBJ2-5; 7 bases line up with TRBD2. V gave up 0 bases and J gave up 1 base; unmatched junction bases: 3. CDR3 length: 15 amino acids. CDR1 and CDR2 (germline): SGHNT, YYREEE (reference sequence). CDR3 nucleotide sequence: TGTGCCAGCAGCTTGGTGGGACTATCCCAAGAGACCCAGTACTTC. Amino acids: CASSLVGLSQETQYF.

This sequence joins TRBV4-1 and TRBJ1-2; TRBD1 might be the D (6 bases). Germline V gene data show CDR1 as MGHRA and CDR2 as YSYEKL. Trimming took 2 bases from V and 3 from J, leaving 13 bases between them. The CDR3 extends over 15 amino acids. CDR3 protein: CASSQLHAGDYGYTF. CDR3 DNA sequence: TGCGCCAGCAGCCAACTACACGCAGGGGACTATGGCTACACCTTC.

This sequence joins TRBV5-1 and TRBJ2-5; 7 bases match TRBD1. The CDR3 totals 16 residues. Trimming cost V 4 bases and J 4 bases; bases outside gene matches: 13. Per the germline V gene, CDR1 is SGHRS and CDR2 is YFSETQ. The CDR3, as DNA: TGCGCCAGCAGCGGCGGTGACAGGGTGAATCGAGAGACCCAGTACTTC. Its protein product is CASSGGDRVNRETQYF.

The chain joins TRBV4-2 to TRBJ1-5, with D perhaps matching TRBD1 (5 bases). Between the trimmed V and J ends, which lost 4 bases and 9 bases, there was a span of 13 bases. Per the germline V gene, CDR1 is LGHNA and CDR2 is YNFKEQ. This CDR3 contains 13 residues. The CDR3 DNA reads as TGTGCCAGCAGCCCAGAGCCCGGGGGGCCCCAGCATTTT. It encodes CASSPEPGGPQHF.

The chain employs TRBV5-1 and TRBJ2-7; D is unresolved. V lost 3 bases, J lost 3 bases, and 10 bases lay in between. CDR1 is SGHRS and CDR2 is YFSETQ in the germline V gene. The CDR3 has 13 residues. The CDR3 spells CASSSFGDYEQYF. The CDR3 region has the DNA TGCGCCAGCAGCTCTTTCGGTGACTACGAGCAGTACTTC.

This sequence joins TRBV29-1 and TRBJ2-2; TRBD2 might be the D (5 bases). The CDR3 has 15 residues. The ends were cut back, 0 bases at V and 5 bases at J, with 13 bases in the middle. Germline-derived CDR1 and CDR2 are SQVTM and ANQGSEA. The CDR3 loop reads CSVEEGSGRTGELFF. CDR3 coding DNA: TGCAGCGTTGAAGAAGGGAGCGGCAGAACCGGGGAGCTGTTTTTT.

This chain connects TRBV19 to TRBJ2-2; possible D gene TRBD1, 6 bases. This CDR3 has 16 residues. Trimming pared 0 bases from V and 4 bases from J, leaving 12 bases between. From germline, CDR1 is LNHDA and CDR2 SQIVND (reference sequence). The CDR3 nucleotides are TGTGCCAGTAGTATAGATCCAGGGGCCTTCACCGGGGAGCTGTTTTTT. Protein: CASSIDPGAFTGELFF.

The rearrangement uses TRBV4-1 and TRBJ2-7; D not certain. Germline V CDR1 and CDR2: MGHRA, YSYEKL. CDR3 length: 15 amino acids. V was pared by 1 base and J by 0 bases, with 10 bases between. CDR3 coding DNA: TGCGCCAGCAGCCAAGTGCACATTTTCTCCTACGAGCAGTACTTC. It encodes CASSQVHIFSYEQYF.

This clonotype appeared once. The chain is built from TRBV20-1 and TRBJ2-1; tentative D call: TRBD2 (6 bases). Trimming removed 1 base at V and 6 bases at J, with 13 bases between. Germline loops: CDR1 DFQATT, CDR2 SNEGSKA (reference sequence). The CDR3 runs 14 residues. The CDR3 spells CSARGLDGLNEQFF. In nucleotides, the CDR3 is TGCAGTGCTAGAGGACTAGACGGTCTCAATGAGCAGTTCTTC.

The chain carries TRBV9 and TRBJ1-1; 7 positions match TRBD1. The germline CDR1 and CDR2 sequences are SGDLS and YYNGEE. The CDR3 runs 13 residues. Unmatched junction bases numbered 4, after V lost 0 bases and J lost 8 bases. The CDR3 bases are TGTGCCAGCAGCGTAGTTGGGACAGAGGAAGCTTTCTTT. Translated: CASSVVGTEEAFF.

This chain links TRBV20-1 with TRBJ1-5; D gene ambiguous. CDR3 size: 13 residues. Germline V gene data show CDR1 as DFQATT and CDR2 as SNEGSKA (reference sequence). The DNA for the CDR3 is TGCACCGAGGAGGAGGATAGCAATCAGCCCCAGCATTTT. It specifies CTEEEDSNQPQHF.

The chain joins TRBV7-9 to TRBJ2-5; either TRBD1 or TRBD2 may fit D (5 bases each). The CDR3 is 12 residues long. Germline assignment: CDR1 SEHNR and CDR2 FQNEAQ (reference sequence). Trimming shortened V by 1 base and J by 7 bases, and 7 bases separated the two germline ends. This CDR3 reads CASSLDGGTQYF. The CDR3 DNA reads TGTGCCAGCAGCTTAGATGGGGGGACCCAGTACTTC.

This chain uses TRBV7-8 with TRBJ1-5, with D hard to call. In germline, CDR1 is SGHVS, CDR2 FQNEAQ. V lost 1 base to trimming and J lost 11 bases, with 15 bases between them. The CDR3 consists of 14 residues. The CDR3 sequence: CASSLEVSFMTQHF. The CDR3 region has the DNA TGTGCCAGCAGCTTAGAGGTCTCATTCATGACCCAGCATTTT.

The rearrangement joins TRBV27 to TRBJ2-7, with 7 bases identical to TRBD1. Germline loops: CDR1 MNHEY, CDR2 SMNVEV (reference sequence). V shed 3 bases, J shed 1 base, and the junction held 12 bases outside the gene matches. The CDR3 is 17 residues long. CDR3 loop: CASSFPTTPGGSYEQYF. CDR3 nucleotides: TGTGCCAGCAGTTTCCCCACGACCCCAGGGGGATCCTACGAGCAGTACTTC.

This chain links TRBV5-6 with TRBJ2-3, with 7 bases that match TRBD2. Losses at the gene ends were 4 bases for V and 0 bases for J; bases not matched to a gene: 11. Germline-derived CDR1 and CDR2 are SGHDT and YYEEEE. The CDR3 consists of 17 residues. CDR3 nucleotides: TGTGCCAGCAGCGCCCGGGGACTACTATCTAGCACAGATACGCAGTATTTT. Its protein product is CASSARGLLSSTDTQYF.

To note about this clonotype: A read error may account for a junction end that differs from germline. Here the CDR3 reads CASSQDHGANAGELFF. Written as DNA, the CDR3 is TGTGCCAGCAGCCAAGATCATGGGGCGAACGCCGGGGAGCTGTTTTTT. The V call is TRBV14, the J call TRBJ2-2; TRBD1 might be the D (5 bases). The germline gives CDR1 SGHDN, CDR2 FVKESK. The CDR3 loop spans 16 amino acids.

The genes are TRBV7-9 and TRBJ2-5; D is uncertain. V lost 8 bases and J 2 bases, leaving 21 bases between the germline ends. This CDR3 contains 16 residues. Germline CDR1 and CDR2: SEHNR and FQNEAQ (reference sequence). The CDR3 region is CASEKMTRALQETQYF. The DNA for the CDR3 is TGTGCCAGCGAAAAAATGACTCGGGCCTTGCAAGAGACCCAGTACTTC.

The chain links TRBV4-1 to TRBJ1-1, with 9 bases fitting TRBD1. The V gene end was trimmed by 1 base and the J gene end by 1 base; junction bases not matched to a gene: 1. This CDR3 comprises 15 residues. In germline, CDR1 is MGHRA, CDR2 YSYEKL. CDR3 region: CASSQGDRENTEAFF. CDR3 coding DNA: TGCGCCAGCAGCCAAGGGGACAGGGAGAACACTGAAGCTTTCTTT.

As to this clonotype: One end of the junction fails to match germline, which may point to a read error. The chain recombines TRBV28 with TRBJ2-3; 8 positions agree with TRBD2. Germline V lookup: CDR1 MDHEN, CDR2 SYDVKM. CDR3 length equals 11 residues. For the CDR3, the DNA is TGTGCCAGCAGCCCCGGGACTAGGGGGATTTTT. Protein product: CASSPGTRGIF.

The V call is TRBV7-9, the J call TRBJ2-6; possibly TRBD1 for D (6 bases). From germline, CDR1 is SEHNR and CDR2 FQNEAQ (reference sequence). CDR3 length: 16 residues. Trimming removed 5 bases at V and 4 bases at J, with 15 bases between. The CDR3 DNA is TGTGCCAGCAGCCCCCCACAGGGTCCCGGGGCCAACGTCCTGACTTTC. Protein product: CASSPPQGPGANVLTF.

This clonotype turned up a few times. This chain joins TRBV7-7 and TRBJ2-5; D is ambiguous. The germline V gene has CDR1 SSHAT and CDR2 FNYEAQ (reference sequence). The CDR3 length is 11 residues. V was pared by 3 bases and J by 4 bases, with 3 bases between. CDR3: CASSFIETQYF. CDR3 sequence (DNA): TGTGCCAGCAGCTTTATAGAGACCCAGTACTTC.

The CDR3 coding sequence is TGTGCCAGCAGCGGGCGGGCCAAAAACATTCAGTACTTC. Translating it yields CASSGRAKNIQYF. The rearrangement uses TRBV9 and TRBJ2-4; D not certain. CDR1 SGDLS and CDR2 YYNGEE come from the germline V gene. This CDR3 is built from 13 residues. Trimming left V 3 bases short and J 1 base short, with 5 bases between.

The chain joins TRBV25-1 to TRBJ2-7; 7 nucleotides agree with TRBD1. The germline V gene encodes CDR1 MGHDK and CDR2 SYGVNS. There are 16 residues in the CDR3. V shed 4 bases and J 0 bases; nucleotides not matched to a gene: 9. The CDR3 here is CASSADRVGSSYEQYF. CDR3 DNA: TGTGCCAGCAGTGCCGACAGGGTGGGGAGCTCCTACGAGCAGTACTTC.

This sequence joins TRBV20-1 and TRBJ2-5; 8 bases are a match to TRBD2. The J segment lost 5 bases and the V segment lost 6 bases, leaving 11 bases of the junction unmatched. Germline CDR1 and CDR2: DFQATT and SNEGSKA (reference sequence). The CDR3 is 14 amino acids. CDR3 in amino acids: CSAVSGGAGETQYF. CDR3 bases: TGCAGTGCCGTTTCCGGGGGGGCCGGCGAGACCCAGTACTTC.